The TCR beta chain described here comes from a study of cytomegalovirus exposure and HLA in healthy donors. A remark on this clone: The antigen is unknown.

While the first cohort had several hundred subjects, the donors belonged to the separate validation cohort of over a hundred subjects. Trimming took off 5 bases at V and 4 bases at J, with 11 bases between the two ends. The CDR3 extends over 14 amino acids. Per the germline V gene, CDR1 is SEHNR and CDR2 is FQNEAQ (reference sequence). Study outcomes and limitations: Within the approximately 110 validation repertoires, first-cohort TCR clusters tended to co-occur, according to a later analysis. Overall, approximately 150 TCR beta chains were annotated as cytomegalovirus-associated.

Libraries were prepared by immunoSEQ multiplex PCR; TCRdb keeps only in-frame clonotypes and omits some of them. The sample yields around 170,000 clones, around 85% seen once. Sequenced material: PBMCs. The TCR originated in a man aged 18 to 30 in good health and CMV-seropositive. The gene calls are TRBV7-9 and TRBJ2-2; no clear D gene. The CDR3 protein is CASSTETVTGELFF. CDR3 bases: TGTGCCAGCAGCACGGAGACGGTCACCGGGGAGCTGTTTTTT. The full variable domain, in which reference TRBV7-9 and TRBJ2-2 provide the parts outside the CDR3, is DTGVSQNPRHKITKRGQNVTFRCDPISEHNRLYWYRQTLGQGPEFLTYFQNEAQLEKSRLLSDRFSAERPKGSFSTLEIQRTEQGDSAMYLCASSTETVTGELFFGEGSRLTVL.